A single sample gave rise to the 16 T cell receptor beta chains below, sequenced in a study of blood T cell repertoires in COVID-19. Here immunoSEQ multiplex PCR was the method, and the copy in TCRdb shows in-frame clones only, minus some. The sample consists of around 6,300 clones, more than 80% of them appearing once. The specimen was peripheral blood. The receptors originated from a human donor with active COVID-19. The donor label of this sample is uncertain.

This clone was seen only once. The CDR3 sequence: CASRGRAYNEQFF. The CDR3 coding sequence is TGTGCCAGCAGGGGGAGGGCCTACAATGAGCAGTTCTTC. V and J are TRBV2 and TRBJ2-1, with 7 bases fitting TRBD2. Germline trimming cut 6 bases from V and 2 bases from J; bases unmatched to any gene: 1. Germline V gene sequence: CDR1 SNHLY, CDR2 FYNNEI. The length of the CDR3 is 13 residues.

J is TRBJ2-2 and V is TRBV4-3; D is unclear. Trimming stripped 0 bases from V and 7 bases from J, with 6 bases between. The CDR3 is 13 residues long. Germline values: CDR1 LGHNA, CDR2 YSLEER. The CDR3 nucleotides are TGCGCCAGCAGCCAAGAGGCCATCGGGGAGCTGTTTTTT. Translation: CASSQEAIGELFF.

The CDR3 nucleotides read TGTGCCAGCAGCCCGGCTCCTGGGCGCCAGTACTTC. It codes for CASSPAPGRQYF. V usage is TRBV14 and J usage is TRBJ2-7, with unresolved D. Trimming removed 4 bases from V and 10 bases from J, with 14 bases in between. CDR1 SGHDN and CDR2 FVKESK come from the germline V gene. This CDR3 has 12 amino acids.

V usage is TRBV2 and J usage is TRBJ2-2; 11 bases map to TRBD2. After removal of 4 bases from V and 3 bases from J, the junction contained 7 bases not matched to a gene. Germline lookup yields CDR1 SNHLY and CDR2 FYNNEI. The CDR3 loop spans 17 amino acids. In nucleotides, the CDR3 is TGTGCCAGCAGTGGGGGGGGACTAGCGGTTCACACCGGGGAGCTGTTTTTT. It yields the protein CASSGGGLAVHTGELFF.

The chain carries TRBV15 and TRBJ1-4; D may be TRBD1 (6 bases). Per germline, CDR1 LNHNV and CDR2 YYDKDF (reference sequence). Trimming shortened V by 1 base and J by 8 bases, and 14 bases separated the two germline ends. The length of the CDR3 is 15 residues. In nucleotides, the CDR3 is TGTGCCACCAGCAGAGTTCAGGGGTTGGCGGAAAAACTGTTTTTT. This codes for CATSRVQGLAEKLFF.

The DNA of the CDR3 is TGCAGCGTCTCTAGCGGGGGGGCCAATGAGCAGTTCTTC. This encodes CSVSSGGANEQFF. The V and J genes are TRBV29-1 and TRBJ2-1; TRBD2 matches at 12 bases. The CDR3 is 13 residues long. With 6 bases clipped from V and 6 bases from J, the junction kept 3 bases outside the gene matches. CDR1 SQVTM and CDR2 ANQGSEA come from the germline V gene.

The chain employs TRBV3-1 (or the pseudogene TRBV3-2) and TRBJ2-3, with a weak D call TRBD2 (5 bases). The germline V gene encodes CDR1 LGHDT and CDR2 YNNKEL (reference sequence). This CDR3 comprises 16 residues. The ends were cut back, 2 bases at V and 0 bases at J, with 12 bases in the middle. CDR3 DNA: TGTGCCAGCAGCCAATTTTCGCGCGGGAGCACAGATACGCAGTATTTT. Amino acids: CASSQFSRGSTDTQYF.

This sequence joins TRBV13 and TRBJ2-4; the D gene is possibly TRBD1 (5 bases). Per germline, CDR1 PRHDT and CDR2 FYEKMQ (reference sequence). The V end was cut by 2 bases, the J end by 7 bases, with 6 bases between. This CDR3 spans 12 amino acids. In DNA form, the CDR3 reads TGTGCCAGCAGCTTAAGGGGTAACATTCAGTACTTC. It yields the protein CASSLRGNIQYF.

The V and J genes are TRBV5-4 and TRBJ2-2; 14 nucleotides agree with TRBD2. Germline trimming cut 4 bases from V and 3 bases from J; bases unmatched to any gene: 5. Germline V gene lookup returns CDR1 SGHNT and CDR2 YYREEE (reference sequence). The CDR3 totals 17 residues. The chain's CDR3 is CASSPGLAGEHTGELFF. Here the CDR3 DNA reads TGTGCCAGCAGCCCGGGACTAGCGGGAGAGCACACCGGGGAGCTGTTTTTT. Looking up the rest from reference TRBV5-4 and TRBJ2-2 gives the full variable domain: ETGVTQSPTHLIKTRGQQVTLRCSSQSGHNTVSWYQQALGQGPQFIFQYYREEENGRGNFPPRFSGLQFPNYSSELNVNALELDDSALYLCASSPGLAGEHTGELFFGEGSRLTVL.

This chain connects TRBV2 to TRBJ1-5; D is possibly TRBD1 (5 bases). The CDR3 is made up of 13 amino acids. V was cut by 6 bases and J by 6 bases, with 12 bases left in between. CDR1 is SNHLY and CDR2 is FYNNEI in the germline V gene. The DNA for the CDR3 is TGTGCCAGCAGGGCTGACAGTCCTCAGCCCCAGCATTTT. Translation gives CASRADSPQPQHF.

V and J are TRBV7-8 and TRBJ2-1; tentatively, D is TRBD2 (6 bases). The V gene lost 6 bases and the J gene lost 5 bases, with 17 bases spanning the gap. The CDR3 covers 15 residues. The V gene's germline CDR1 is SGHVS and CDR2 FQNEAQ. The CDR3 DNA reads as TGTGCCAGCAGGCCCGGGCGGGGCTTCAACAATGAGCAGTTCTTC. The encoded protein is CASRPGRGFNNEQFF.

This clone was recorded once. The chain is built from TRBV10-3 and TRBJ1-5; D is unresolved. CDR3 length equals 15 residues. Trimming stripped 0 bases from V and 4 bases from J, with 10 bases between. Germline CDR1 and CDR2: ENHRY and SYGVKD. CDR3 sequence: CAISESDQVNQPQHF. The CDR3 region has the DNA TGTGCCATCAGTGAGTCGGATCAGGTTAATCAGCCCCAGCATTTT.

V gene TRBV6-2 or TRBV6-3 combines with J gene TRBJ1-5; 9 positions agree with TRBD1. This CDR3 comprises 17 residues. V lost 4 bases, J lost 5 bases, and 12 bases stayed unmatched. Germline V gives CDR1 MNHEY, CDR2 SVGEGT. The CDR3 bases are TGTGCCAGCAGTTCTATCACCGGGACAGGGATTTATCAGCCCCAGCATTTT. Protein: CASSSITGTGIYQPQHF.

The rearrangement links TRBV27 to TRBJ2-1; tentatively, D is TRBD2 (5 bases). The CDR3 totals 14 residues. The germline V gene has CDR1 MNHEY and CDR2 SMNVEV (reference sequence). V lost 6 bases and J 2 bases, leaving 11 bases between the germline ends. CDR3 nucleotide sequence: TGTGCCAGCAGCAAAAGCGGAACCTACAATGAGCAGTTCTTC. This gives the protein CASSKSGTYNEQFF.

This clone occurred a few times. The genes are TRBV4-3 and TRBJ2-7, with 8 bases that match TRBD1. The CDR3 length is 14 residues. CDR1 LGHNA and CDR2 YSLEER come from the germline V gene. Trimming removed 3 bases from V and 5 bases from J; junction bases left unmatched: 6. CDR3 nucleotides: TGCGCCAGCAGCCACTACAGGGGGTCGGACGAGCAGTACTTC. Residues: CASSHYRGSDEQYF.

This clone was detected only once. The gene calls are TRBV28 and TRBJ2-5; 11 bases are a match to TRBD2. Germline assignment: CDR1 MDHEN and CDR2 SYDVKM. The CDR3 sequence is 15 residues long. Trimming cost V 6 bases and J 9 bases; bases outside gene matches: 12. The CDR3 sequence is CASSRTSGWDSAQYF. CDR3 nucleotides: TGTGCCAGCAGCCGGACTAGCGGGTGGGATTCGGCCCAGTACTTC.